This entry lists 26 T cell receptor beta chains sequenced from one sample in a study of regulatory T cells in long-lasting Graves disease. According to the study, TCR beta libraries were built with iRepertoire HTBI primers and CDR3-region Arm-PCR. TCRdb used MiXCR to reprocess the multiplex PCR reads, holding one entry per CDR3 protein. Of 400,000 to 500,000 distinct CDR3 sequences listed, around 15% are singletons. Indicated time point: newly diagnosed GD, antithyroid drugs for less than 3 months. From PBMCs, RNA was extracted and then used to make the TCR library. These same data were also listed under a study on T cells in Graves' hyperthyroidism and ophthalmopathy.

The sample was peripheral blood mononuclear cells (PBMCs), taken at new diagnosis, from a patient treated with antithyroid drugs. These TCRs come from a woman aged 25 to 39 with Graves disease.

As for this clonotype: The junction departs from germline at one end; a sequencing error may be responsible. As DNA, the CDR3 is TGTGCCAGCAGCTTAAGGGCAGGGAACACCGGGGAGCCGTTTTTT. Residues: CASSLRAGNTGEPFF. The genes are TRBV7-2 and TRBJ2-2; D possibly uses TRBD1 or TRBD2 (5 bases each). CDR3 length: 15 residues. In germline, CDR1 is SGHTA, CDR2 FQGNSA.

This chain links TRBV10-3 with TRBJ2-1; the D gene is possibly TRBD2 (6 bases). Trimming took off 6 bases at V and 5 bases at J, with 11 bases between the two ends. Germline CDR1 is ENHRY and CDR2 is SYGVKD. This CDR3 is built from 13 residues. The CDR3 reads CAIRTSEHNEQFF. CDR3 in DNA: TGTGCCATCAGGACTAGTGAACACAATGAGCAGTTCTTC.

The chain combines TRBV10-3 with TRBJ2-2, with 8 positions matching TRBD1. The V gene's germline CDR1 is ENHRY and CDR2 SYGVKD. The CDR3 runs to 15 residues. Germline trimming cut 6 bases from V and 1 base from J; bases unmatched to any gene: 4. CDR3 loop: CAIRGTGGNTGELFF. Here the CDR3 DNA reads TGTGCCATCAGGGGTACAGGGGGGAACACCGGGGAGCTGTTTTTT.

At least ten counts were recorded for this clonotype. The chain is built from TRBV20-1 and TRBJ2-1; tentatively, D is TRBD2 (5 bases). V gave up 2 bases and J gave up 10 bases, with 15 bases separating them. Germline V gene sequence: CDR1 DFQATT, CDR2 SNEGSKA (reference sequence). The CDR3 runs to 13 residues. CDR3 sequence (DNA): TGCAGTGCTAGACGTAGTCTGGACTCCGAGCAGTTCTTC. Amino acid sequence: CSARRSLDSEQFF.

In its sample, this clonotype was seen many times. The genes are TRBV6-1 and TRBJ2-5; D gene ambiguous. Germline V gene sequence: CDR1 MNHNS, CDR2 SASEGT. V was shortened by 4 bases and J by 4 bases, with 13 bases between the two germline ends. The CDR3 totals 14 residues. The CDR3 loop is CASSAQSRPETQYF. CDR3 DNA sequence: TGTGCCAGCAGTGCCCAGTCTCGCCCAGAGACCCAGTACTTC.

In this sample, this clonotype turned up many times. The J gene is TRBJ2-7, the V gene TRBV28, with 11 bases matching TRBD1. CDR1 is MDHEN and CDR2 is SYDVKM in the germline V gene. The V segment lost 10 bases and the J segment 1 base; nucleotides outside the gene matches: 9. The CDR3 has 15 amino acids. This CDR3 is CATWDRGEKSYEQYF. DNA for the CDR3: TGTGCCACCTGGGACAGGGGGGAAAAATCCTACGAGCAGTACTTC. Using reference TRBV28 and TRBJ2-7 for the parts outside the CDR3, the full variable domain is DVKVTQSSRYLVKRTGEKVFLECVQDMDHENMFWYRQDPGLGLRLIYFSYDVKMKEKGDIPEGYSVSREKKERFSLILESASTNQTSMYLCATWDRGEKSYEQYFGPGTRLTVT.

This clonotype was found many times. V usage is TRBV20-1 and J usage is TRBJ2-7, with 13 bases lining up with TRBD2. The germline gives CDR1 DFQATT, CDR2 SNEGSKA (reference sequence). CDR3 length: 15 residues. Trimming at V came to 3 bases and at J to 0 bases, leaving 2 bases not matched to a gene. The CDR3 nucleotides read TGCAGTGCTAGGAGGACTAGCGGGAGCTCCTACGAGCAGTACTTC. Translating it yields CSARRTSGSSYEQYF.

This clonotype was counted many times. The chain employs TRBV12-3 or TRBV12-4 and TRBJ1-1; unclear D gene. CDR3 length: 11 amino acids. Between the trimmed V and J ends, which lost 8 bases and 1 base, there was a span of 5 bases. DNA of the CDR3: TGTGCCAGCCAGGAGAACACTGAAGCTTTCTTT. Its protein is CASQENTEAFF.

Many counts were recorded for this clonotype. V is TRBV6-2 or TRBV6-3 and J is TRBJ2-3; 8 nucleotides align to TRBD2. The CDR3 spans 16 residues. Trimming took 0 bases from V and 2 from J; bases not matched to a gene: 4. Germline V lookup: CDR1 MNHEY, CDR2 SVGEGT. The CDR3 sequence: CASSYSTSENTDTQYF. The CDR3 DNA reads TGTGCCAGCAGTTACTCGACTAGCGAAAACACAGATACGCAGTATTTT.

The chain links TRBV28 to TRBJ2-1, with TRBD1 as a possible D gene (5 bases). The J call may be in error: the DNA end matches TRBJ2-4 better. CDR1 MDHEN and CDR2 SYDVKM come from the germline V gene. The CDR3 spans 14 residues. The CDR3 protein is CASSYNPDINIQYF. CDR3 coding DNA: TGTGCCAGCAGCTATAACCCGGACATAAACATTCAGTACTTC.

The sample holds many counts of this clonotype. The chain carries TRBV6-2 or TRBV6-3 and TRBJ2-3; 10 bases fit TRBD2. V shed 6 bases and J 3 bases; nucleotides not matched to a gene: 6. This CDR3 spans 15 amino acids. Per germline, CDR1 MNHEY and CDR2 SVGEGT. This chain's CDR3 is CASSTGTSVTDTQYF. CDR3 bases: TGTGCCAGCAGCACCGGGACTAGCGTGACAGATACGCAGTATTTT.

Remarks on this clonotype: A far larger clone is only one base removed, so a read error is likely. This sequence joins TRBV11-2 and TRBJ2-3, with a weak D call TRBD2 (5 bases). The CDR3 sequence is 14 residues long. Germline loops: CDR1 SGHAT, CDR2 FQNNGV. The CDR3 here is CASSAGASTDTHYF. The CDR3 DNA sequence: TGTGCCAGCAGCGCGGGTGCTAGCACAGATACGCACTATTTT.

With regard to this clonotype: A read error likely explains this, since a far larger clone differs by one base. The V and J genes are TRBV6-2 or TRBV6-3 and TRBJ2-5; the match to TRBD2 covers 12 bases. This CDR3 spans 16 amino acids. Germline loops: CDR1 MNHEY, CDR2 SVGEGT. The CDR3 region is CANSRLTSGSRETQYF. CDR3 DNA: TGTGCCAACAGTCGCTTGACTAGCGGGAGCAGGGAGACCCAGTACTTC.

This clonotype has a count of ten or more. V gene TRBV15 combines with J gene TRBJ2-7; D ambiguous. V shed 1 base and J shed 2 bases, with 6 bases lying between them. The CDR3 extends over 13 amino acids. CDR1 is LNHNV, CDR2 YYDKDF, per germline (reference sequence). The CDR3 coding sequence is TGTGCCACCAGCAGAGCGCGAACCTACGAGCAGTACTTC. Its protein is CATSRARTYEQYF.

The CDR3 DNA follows: TGTGCCAGCAGTCAACATACCTACGAGCAGTACTTC. It specifies CASSQHTYEQYF. The V and J genes are TRBV28 and TRBJ2-7; D not certain. CDR3 length: 12 amino acids. Germline V gives CDR1 MDHEN, CDR2 SYDVKM. Trimming removed 5 bases from V and 2 bases from J, with 7 bases in between.

V is TRBV28 and J is TRBJ1-3; 7 bases are shared with TRBD1. The CDR3 spans 15 residues. Germline V gives CDR1 MDHEN, CDR2 SYDVKM. Trimming removed 5 bases from V and 0 bases from J; junction bases left unmatched: 4. The CDR3 region has the DNA TGTGCCAGCAGTACACAGGGGCCCTCTGGAAACACCATATATTTT. As protein: CASSTQGPSGNTIYF. The variable domain in full, completed from reference TRBV28 and TRBJ1-3, reads DVKVTQSSRYLVKRTGEKVFLECVQDMDHENMFWYRQDPGLGLRLIYFSYDVKMKEKGDIPEGYSVSREKKERFSLILESASTNQTSMYLCASSTQGPSGNTIYFGEGSWLTVV.

This clonotype was counted a few times. The rearrangement links TRBV27 to TRBJ2-2, with D unclear. The germline gives CDR1 MNHEY, CDR2 SMNVEV (reference sequence). The CDR3 runs 11 residues. The V end lost 8 bases, the J end lost 7 bases, and 8 bases lay between the germline ends. CDR3 sequence: CASGVIGELFF. The CDR3 DNA is TGTGCCAGCGGGGTTATCGGGGAGCTGTTTTTT.

This clonotype was counted at least ten times. The chain is built from TRBV7-2 and TRBJ2-2; a weak D match, TRBD2 (5 bases). The V gene's germline CDR1 is SGHTA and CDR2 FQGNSA. Trimming removed 10 bases from V and 4 bases from J, with 13 bases in between. CDR3 length equals 13 residues. Written as DNA, the CDR3 is TGTGCCACAGCGGTTATTAGCACCGGGGAGCTGTTTTTT. Translating it yields CATAVISTGELFF.

This clonotype came up many times. In DNA, the CDR3 is TGTGCCAGCAGTTTATGGGGGGGGACGGGGCGGCTAAGAGGCTACACCTTC. Its protein is CASSLWGGTGRLRGYTF. The rearrangement links TRBV28 to TRBJ1-2; D perhaps matches TRBD1 (5 bases). Germline lookup yields CDR1 MDHEN and CDR2 SYDVKM. The CDR3 runs 17 residues. V shed 0 bases and J shed 8 bases, with 22 bases lying between them.

This clonotype was detected only a few times. This chain links TRBV6-1 with TRBJ2-7; TRBD2 aligns across 9 bases. V was pared by 5 bases and J by 3 bases, with 5 bases of the junction left unmatched. The CDR3 is made up of 14 amino acids. Germline CDR1 reads MNHNS; CDR2 reads SASEGT. The CDR3 nucleotides read TGTGCCAGCAGTCGACTAGCGGATAACTACGAGCAGTACTTC. This codes for CASSRLADNYEQYF.

The V call is TRBV7-2, the J call TRBJ1-2; the D gene is possibly TRBD1 (6 bases). V was clipped by 0 bases and J by 7 bases, with 12 bases between them. The CDR3 runs to 14 residues. Germline CDR1 is SGHTA and CDR2 is FQGNSA. Here the CDR3 reads CASSLALGGGGYTF. DNA for the CDR3: TGTGCCAGCAGCTTAGCGCTTGGGGGCGGTGGCTACACCTTC.

This clonotype was detected many times. The genes are TRBV7-2 and TRBJ2-2, with D uncertain. CDR1 and CDR2 (germline): SGHTA, FQGNSA. V was clipped by 10 bases and J by 4 bases, with 16 bases between them. The CDR3 spans 14 residues. The DNA of the CDR3 is TGTGCCACCCTTTCCACCCGAATCACCGGGGAGCTGTTTTTT. Translation gives CATLSTRITGELFF.

This clonotype came up many times. This chain links TRBV28 with TRBJ2-5, with 11 bases matching TRBD2. The CDR3 is 16 amino acids. With V trimmed by 5 bases and J by 4 bases, 9 bases remained unmatched. Germline V gene lookup returns CDR1 MDHEN and CDR2 SYDVKM. CDR3 in DNA: TGTGCCAGCAGTCCGGAAGCTAGCGGGAGGTCAGAGACCCAGTACTTC. Protein: CASSPEASGRSETQYF.

In this sample, this clonotype turned up a few times. The chain employs TRBV29-1 and TRBJ2-1, with 7 bases matching TRBD1. V gave up 7 bases and J gave up 7 bases; unmatched junction bases: 7. CDR3 length: 12 amino acids. CDR1 is SQVTM, CDR2 ANQGSEA, per germline. The CDR3 DNA is TGCAGCGGGGACAGAATCGTGAATGAGCAGTTCTTC. Translation gives CSGDRIVNEQFF.

This clonotype appeared many times. The chain couples TRBV7-9 to TRBJ2-5; 9 nucleotides match TRBD2. Germline V gene sequence: CDR1 SEHNR, CDR2 FQNEAQ (reference sequence). This CDR3 spans 13 amino acids. The ends lost 7 bases at V and 1 base at J; junction bases unmatched: 1. CDR3 in DNA: TGTGCCAGCAAGCGGGGGGCCCAAGAGACCCAGTACTTC. This translates into CASKRGAQETQYF.

This clonotype was found many times. V gene TRBV7-9 combines with J gene TRBJ1-1, with D perhaps TRBD1 (6 bases). Germline CDR1 is SEHNR and CDR2 is FQNEAQ (reference sequence). The CDR3 loop spans 16 amino acids. The ends were cut back, 5 bases at V and 2 bases at J, with 18 bases in the middle. The CDR3 coding sequence is TGTGCCAGCAGCCCGACCCCAGGGGCGCGAAACACTGAAGCTTTCTTT. It codes for CASSPTPGARNTEAFF.